This T cell receptor beta chain was sequenced in a study of identical twins. Trimming left V 8 bases short and J 0 bases short, with 14 bases between. The CDR3 totals 15 residues. Germline-derived CDR1 and CDR2 are ENHRY and SYGVKD. Each CDR3 protein is one row after TCRdb ran MiXCR on the 5' RACE reads. In the table there are about 520,000 distinct CDR3 sequences, around 20% of which are singletons. The data were also submitted as part of a second study, on T cells expressing NK-cell markers.

The TCR sequence derives from a woman under 30 in good health. This sequence joins TRBV10-3 and TRBJ1-3; D is possibly TRBD1 (5 bases). Sequencing was carried out using CD4+ T cells sorted from blood. The CDR3 region is CAIGNRGDSGNTIYF. The CDR3 nucleotides are TGTGCCATCGGCAATAGGGGTGACTCTGGAAACACCATATATTTT.